This paragraph covers one T cell receptor beta chain sequence. The antigen is not known. Every participating donor gave one draw, a heparinised blood sample averaging about 100 mL. Purities in excess of 95% were seen in all sorted populations. The sample comes from a study of beta chain features in type 1 diabetes. Study-level results: VDJ junctions in type 1 diabetes patients carried more deletions and fewer insertions.

Sequencing targeted expressed TCRB transcripts, as all isolated RNA had been reverse transcribed. The protocol was immunoSEQ multiplex PCR, while the TCRdb copy is restricted to in-frame clones and leaves out a portion. The sample lists fewer than 500,000 clones, roughly 13% occurring once. Sample: naive CD4+ T cells from blood. This sequence was found in a man aged 25 to 40 in good health.

CDR3 sequence (DNA): TGCGCCAGCAGCCCCGAGGGGTACAATGAGCAGTTCTTC. It is translated as CASSPEGYNEQFF. The V call is TRBV5-1, the J call TRBJ2-1, with D perhaps TRBD1 or TRBD2 (5 bases each). Germline assignment: CDR1 SGHRS and CDR2 YFSETQ. The CDR3 has 13 amino acids. Trimming removed 4 bases from V and 4 bases from J, with 9 bases in between.